What follows describes a single T cell receptor beta chain. Per the germline V gene, CDR1 is SGHRS and CDR2 is YFSETQ. CDR3 length: 16 residues. Trimming took off 4 bases at V and 0 bases at J, with 13 bases between the two ends. The sample belongs to a study of blood T cell repertoires in COVID-19. Overall study context: Acute and convalescent COVID-19 samples came from the United States, Italy and Spain.

Original data processing: Amplified reference gene primers provided the basis for estimating nucleated cell counts. Using immunoSEQ multiplex PCR, the repertoire was profiled, and TCRdb retains in-frame clones only, with some absent. V, J and clone size were drawn from that table, and D and trimming were deduced from the DNA. This sample has 150,000 to 200,000 clones; about 89% occur once, and the top ten carry less than 2%. Sequencing used peripheral blood. This chain uses TRBV5-1 with TRBJ2-2; D unclear. The receptor's source is a man between 18 and 35 years old who had recovered from COVID-19. DNA of the CDR3: TGCGCCAGCAGCCCTCTGGCCACCTCGAACACCGGGGAGCTGTTTTTT. It is translated as CASSPLATSNTGELFF.